The rows below give T cell receptor beta chains drawn from one sample of a study of cytomegalovirus exposure and HLA in healthy donors. Only in-frame clones appear in the TCRdb table, and some are missing; sequencing was by immunoSEQ multiplex PCR. Found here are approximately 200,000 clones, 79% of them singletons; the top ten hold around 1.6%. Input material: PBMCs. These receptor sequences come from a girl aged 5-17 years in good health and CMV-seropositive. The CDR3 runs from the conserved cysteine through the conserved F or W. D genes are given only for firm matches. Size tells how often a clone was seen (once, few, many) or the class of an expanded clone, and some rows leave it out.

V: TRBV4-2
J: TRBJ2-3
size: .
D: TRBD2
CDR3: CASSQEGLSGGVSDTQYF
DNA: TGTGCCAGCAGCCAAGAGGGGTTAAGCGGGGGGGTTTCGGATACGCAGTATTTT

V: TRBV10-3
J: TRBJ2-1
size: .
D: .
CDR3: CAIRQGGAPYNEQFF
DNA: TGTGCCATCAGACAAGGAGGGGCCCCCTACAATGAGCAGTTCTTC

V: TRBV9
J: TRBJ2-2
size: .
D: TRBD2
CDR3: CASNRLAGGLGTGELFF
DNA: TGTGCCAGCAACCGACTAGCGGGGGGGCTTGGCACCGGGGAGCTGTTTTTT

V: TRBV6-6
J: TRBJ1-5
size: .
D: TRBD1
CDR3: CASRPTGGGSQPQHF
DNA: TGTGCCAGCAGACCCACAGGGGGAGGGAGTCAGCCCCAGCATTTT

V: TRBV6-4
J: TRBJ2-3
size: once
D: TRBD2
CDR3: CASSTSGACDGTDTQYF
DNA: TGTGCCAGCTCTACTAGCGGGGCCTGTGATGGCACAGATACGCAGTATTTT

V: TRBV15
J: TRBJ2-5
size: few
D: .
CDR3: CATSSSQVPQETQYF
DNA: TGTGCCACCAGCAGCTCTCAGGTACCCCAAGAGACCCAGTACTTC

V: TRBV6-6
J: TRBJ1-3
size: .
D: .
CDR3: CASSYGRQGNTIYF
DNA: TGTGCCAGCAGTTACGGCAGGCAGGGAAACACCATATATTTT

V: TRBV6-6
J: TRBJ1-1
size: .
D: .
CDR3: CASSYPQTGDTEAFF
DNA: TGTGCCAGCAGTTACCCTCAGACAGGAGACACTGAAGCTTTCTTT

V: TRBV19
J: TRBJ2-1
size: .
D: .
CDR3: CASSIRDSYNEQFF
DNA: TGTGCCAGTAGTATCAGGGACTCCTACAATGAGCAGTTCTTC

V: TRBV5-1
J: TRBJ1-4
size: .
D: TRBD1
CDR3: CASSPGQGWEKLFF
DNA: TGCGCCAGCAGCCCGGGACAGGGATGGGAAAAACTGTTTTTT

V: TRBV4-1
J: TRBJ2-5
size: .
D: .
CDR3: CASSQPGRREQETQYF
DNA: TGCGCCAGCAGCCAACCGGGCCGCCGGGAGCAAGAGACCCAGTACTTC

V: TRBV5-1
J: TRBJ2-1
size: .
D: .
CDR3: CASSLDRVNEQFF
DNA: TGCGCCAGCAGCTTGGACAGGGTCAATGAGCAGTTCTTC

V: TRBV20-1
J: TRBJ1-1
size: .
D: TRBD1
CDR3: CSAPQGVIAFF
DNA: TGCAGTGCTCCACAGGGGGTGATAGCTTTCTTT

V: TRBV5-4
J: TRBJ2-7
size: .
D: TRBD1
CDR3: CASSATGYEQYF
DNA: TGTGCCAGCAGCGCGACAGGGTACGAGCAGTACTTC

V: TRBV2
J: TRBJ2-5
size: .
D: TRBD1
CDR3: CASSATGAQETQYF
DNA: TGTGCCAGCAGTGCAACAGGGGCGCAAGAGACCCAGTACTTC

V: TRBV16
J: TRBJ2-1
size: .
D: TRBD1
CDR3: CASSQPDRSNEQFF
DNA: TGTGCCAGCAGCCAGCCGGACAGGTCCAATGAGCAGTTCTTC

V: TRBV9
J: TRBJ2-2
size: .
D: .
CDR3: CASSAAGPNTGELFF
DNA: TGTGCCAGCAGCGCCGCGGGGCCGAACACCGGGGAGCTGTTTTTT

V: TRBV7-2
J: TRBJ2-7
size: .
D: .
CDR3: CASSLAGSQWQEQYF
DNA: TGTGCCAGCAGCTTAGCGGGCAGCCAATGGCAGGAGCAGTACTTC

V: TRBV5-1
J: TRBJ2-7
size: .
D: TRBD1
CDR3: CASSLTGEPTYEQYF
DNA: TGCGCCAGCAGCCTTACAGGGGAGCCTACCTACGAGCAGTACTTC